One and the same sample provided the 22 T cell receptor beta chains below, sequenced in a study of cytomegalovirus exposure and HLA in healthy donors. Use of 60 Vbeta and 13 Jbeta primers characterized the PCR. Sequencing used immunoSEQ multiplex PCR; TCRdb keeps in-frame clones, though not all of them. Of 180,000 or so clones listed, 75% to 85% were seen once; the top ten hold roughly 1.5%. Source material: PBMCs. The receptors were gathered from a man younger than 30 in good health and CMV-seronegative.

The V gene is TRBV5-8, the J gene TRBJ2-5, with D possibly matching TRBD2 (6 bases). Germline values: CDR1 SGHTS, CDR2 YDEGEE. The CDR3 totals 15 residues. Trimming took off 5 bases at V and 1 base at J, with 15 bases between the two ends. This CDR3 reads CASSFRAGTQETQYF. DNA of the CDR3: TGTGCCAGCAGTTTTAGGGCGGGGACCCAAGAGACCCAGTACTTC.

This clone was seen only once. The chain carries TRBV14 and TRBJ1-2; 9 nucleotides align to TRBD1. The CDR3 runs 15 residues. CDR1 is SGHDN and CDR2 is FVKESK in the germline V gene. V dropped 3 bases and J dropped 8; count of bases not matched to a gene: 10. CDR3 loop: CASSHDPGTGCGYTF. The CDR3, as DNA: TGTGCCAGCAGCCACGACCCCGGGACAGGGTGCGGCTACACCTTC.

The chain combines TRBV7-9 with TRBJ2-3, with D maybe TRBD1 (5 bases). This CDR3 contains 12 residues. V dropped 2 bases and J dropped 6 bases, with 6 bases sitting between them. Germline-derived CDR1 and CDR2 are SEHNR and FQNEAQ (reference sequence). CDR3: CASSLQGDTQYF. The CDR3 DNA follows: TGTGCCAGCAGCTTACAGGGCGATACGCAGTATTTT.

V and J are TRBV19 and TRBJ1-1; 7 bases line up with TRBD1. CDR1 is LNHDA and CDR2 is SQIVND in the germline V gene (reference sequence). V was clipped by 5 bases and J by 2 bases; unmatched bases: 14. CDR3 length: 17 amino acids. CDR3 amino acids: CASSPLDPTGVNTEAFF. The CDR3 DNA sequence: TGTGCCAGTAGTCCCCTTGACCCCACAGGGGTTAACACTGAAGCTTTCTTT.

This clone appeared a single time. The chain couples TRBV28 to TRBJ2-7; a weak D match, TRBD1 (6 bases). CDR1 is MDHEN and CDR2 is SYDVKM in the germline V gene. The length of the CDR3 is 12 residues. V was pared by 8 bases and J by 2 bases, with 10 bases between. The CDR3 reads CASSGQTYEQYF. CDR3 coding DNA: TGTGCCAGCTCAGGACAGACCTACGAGCAGTACTTC. Filled out from reference TRBV28 and TRBJ2-7, the complete variable domain reads DVKVTQSSRYLVKRTGEKVFLECVQDMDHENMFWYRQDPGLGLRLIYFSYDVKMKEKGDIPEGYSVSREKKERFSLILESASTNQTSMYLCASSGQTYEQYFGPGTRLTVT.

The rearrangement links TRBV30 to TRBJ2-3, with D perhaps TRBD2 (6 bases). The CDR3 runs to 17 residues. Germline V gene sequence: CDR1 GTSNPN, CDR2 SVGIG (reference sequence). The V end was cut by 1 base, the J end by 0 bases, with 17 bases between. Here the CDR3 DNA reads TGTGCCTGGAGTGGAGGTTTTATAGCGGAAAGCACAGATACGCAGTATTTT. Translation: CAWSGGFIAESTDTQYF.

This chain connects TRBV27 to TRBJ2-3; 7 bases fit TRBD1. Germline trimming cut 5 bases from V and 0 bases from J; bases unmatched to any gene: 14. Germline assignment: CDR1 MNHEY and CDR2 SMNVEV (reference sequence). The CDR3 has 18 amino acids. CDR3: CASSRTGVPSLSTDTQYF. The CDR3 bases are TGTGCCAGCAGTAGAACAGGGGTTCCCTCGCTTAGCACAGATACGCAGTATTTT.

The rearrangement links TRBV7-8 to TRBJ1-5; 7 bases align to TRBD1. Germline loops: CDR1 SGHVS, CDR2 FQNEAQ. With V trimmed by 5 bases and J by 2 bases, 12 bases remained unmatched. The CDR3 loop spans 17 amino acids. CDR3 amino acids: CASSAEQGLTGNQPQHF. In DNA, the CDR3 is TGTGCCAGCAGCGCCGAACAGGGGTTGACGGGCAATCAGCCCCAGCATTTT.

The chain employs TRBV5-1 and TRBJ2-1, with 11 positions matching TRBD2. CDR1 SGHRS and CDR2 YFSETQ come from the germline V gene. The CDR3 contains 18 residues. The V gene end was trimmed by 2 bases and the J gene end by 0 bases; junction bases not matched to a gene: 7. This CDR3 is CASSFPSGGSSSYNEQFF. The CDR3 DNA is TGCGCCAGCAGCTTCCCTAGCGGGGGGTCTAGCTCCTACAATGAGCAGTTCTTC.

The chain combines TRBV29-1 with TRBJ2-5; tentatively, D is TRBD2 (6 bases). Trimming took 6 bases from V and 7 from J, leaving 6 bases between them. CDR3 length equals 9 residues. In germline, CDR1 is SQVTM, CDR2 ANQGSEA. CDR3 sequence (DNA): TGCAGCGTGGGGGGGACCCAGTACTTC. Translating gives CSVGGTQYF.

This sequence joins TRBV6-1 and TRBJ1-1; D unclear. This CDR3 contains 14 residues. CDR1 MNHNS and CDR2 SASEGT come from the germline V gene. V shed 7 bases and J shed 5 bases, with 17 bases lying between them. Here the CDR3 DNA reads TGTGCCAGCAACTTGTTACAGTCGATTACTGAAGCTTTCTTT. Translating gives CASNLLQSITEAFF.

CDR3 sequence: CASSLFNYGYTF. The CDR3, as DNA: TGTGCCAGCAGCTTATTTAACTATGGCTACACCTTC. The chain joins TRBV9 to TRBJ1-2; D call uncertain. This CDR3 region has 12 residues. The V gene lost 4 bases and the J gene lost 1 base, with 5 bases spanning the gap. Germline values: CDR1 SGDLS, CDR2 YYNGEE.

The V and J genes are TRBV7-9 and TRBJ1-1, with D maybe TRBD1 (5 bases). The germline V and J ends were trimmed by 5 bases and 4 bases, with 20 bases remaining between them. The CDR3 totals 16 residues. Germline values: CDR1 SEHNR, CDR2 FQNEAQ (reference sequence). The CDR3: CASSPGGWGEGTEAFF. CDR3 in DNA: TGTGCCAGCAGCCCCGGGGGGTGGGGAGAGGGCACTGAAGCTTTCTTT. The entire variable domain, with the rest obtained from reference TRBV7-9 and TRBJ1-1, is as follows: DTGVSQNPRHKITKRGQNVTFRCDPISEHNRLYWYRQTLGQGPEFLTYFQNEAQLEKSRLLSDRFSAERPKGSFSTLEIQRTEQGDSAMYLCASSPGGWGEGTEAFFGQGTRLTVV.

This CDR3 is CAWSQRGAQPQHF. The CDR3 DNA reads TGTGCCTGGAGTCAGCGGGGGGCCCAGCCCCAGCATTTT. The V call is TRBV30, the J call TRBJ1-5; D perhaps matches TRBD1 (6 bases). Germline CDR1 GTSNPN, CDR2 SVGIG (reference sequence). This CDR3 has 13 residues. The ends were cut back, 2 bases at V and 7 bases at J, with 12 bases in the middle. The full variable domain, its missing parts supplied by reference TRBV30 and TRBJ1-5, is SQTIHQWPATLVQPVGSPLSLECTVEGTSNPNLYWYRQAAGRGLQLLFYSVGIGQISSEVPQNLSASRPQDRQFILSSKKLLLSDSGFYLCAWSQRGAQPQHFGDGTRLSIL.

To note about this clone: The junction departs from the called germline gene at one end, perhaps through a read error. This chain links TRBV5-1 with TRBJ1-2, with D possibly TRBD1 on 6 matching bases. The CDR3 runs to 14 residues. CDR1 is SGHRS, CDR2 YFSETQ, per germline. CDR3 region: CASSLVPGDYGYPF. The CDR3 DNA reads TGCGCCAGCAGCTTGGTCCCAGGGGACTATGGCTACCCCTTC.

The genes are TRBV9 and TRBJ2-3; 15 bases are a match to TRBD2. Germline V gives CDR1 SGDLS, CDR2 YYNGEE. The CDR3 loop spans 17 amino acids. The V gene end was trimmed by 5 bases and the J gene end by 3 bases; junction bases not matched to a gene: 7. The CDR3 region is CASRRTSGRAGTDTQYF. DNA for the CDR3: TGTGCCAGCAGGAGGACTAGCGGGAGGGCCGGGACAGATACGCAGTATTTT.

The chain links TRBV30 to TRBJ2-3; tentative D call: TRBD2 (5 bases). The ends were cut back, 0 bases at V and 9 bases at J, with 13 bases in the middle. The CDR3 consists of 13 residues. Per the germline V gene, CDR1 is GTSNPN and CDR2 is SVGIG (reference sequence). The CDR3 DNA reads as TGTGCCTGGAGTGTAGGCGGAGAGGGAACGCAGTATTTT. As protein: CAWSVGGEGTQYF. The variable domain in full, completed from reference TRBV30 and TRBJ2-3, reads SQTIHQWPATLVQPVGSPLSLECTVEGTSNPNLYWYRQAAGRGLQLLFYSVGIGQISSEVPQNLSASRPQDRQFILSSKKLLLSDSGFYLCAWSVGGEGTQYFGPGTRLTVL.

The chain joins TRBV2 to TRBJ1-2; 8 bases agree with TRBD1. The CDR3 is 11 residues long. Per the germline V gene, CDR1 is SNHLY and CDR2 is FYNNEI. Trimming cost V 6 bases and J 8 bases; bases outside gene matches: 2. The CDR3 is CASRTGDGYTF. CDR3 sequence (DNA): TGTGCCAGCAGGACAGGGGACGGCTACACCTTC.

This clone was seen once. This chain joins TRBV19 and TRBJ2-7; 8 bases are a match to TRBD2. The CDR3 has 15 amino acids. V shed 2 bases and J 4 bases; nucleotides not matched to a gene: 7. Germline V CDR1 and CDR2: LNHDA, SQIVND (reference sequence). Written as DNA, the CDR3 is TGTGCCAGTAGTATATCCGGGACTAGGGGGTACGAGCAGTACTTC. Translating it yields CASSISGTRGYEQYF. The whole variable domain, remainder taken from reference TRBV19 and TRBJ2-7, is DGGITQSPKYLFRKEGQNVTLSCEQNLNHDAMYWYRQDPGQGLRLIYYSQIVNDFQKGDIAEGYSVSREKKESFPLTVTSAQKNPTAFYLCASSISGTRGYEQYFGPGTRLTVT.

This clone was detected only a few times. This chain uses TRBV21-1 with TRBJ2-7; TRBD2, the table's D call, was not compared with the DNA. TRBV21-1 is designated a pseudogene. The CDR3 covers 15 residues. The CDR3 loop reads CASSKGDTRAYEQYF. DNA of the CDR3: TGTGCCAGCAGCAAAGGAGATACTAGAGCCTACGAGCAGTACTTC.

The chain recombines TRBV4-2 with TRBJ2-1; TRBD2 agrees at 8 bases. Germline CDR1 and CDR2: LGHNA and YNFKEQ. The CDR3 is 17 residues long. J gave up 0 bases and V 0 bases, and 4 bases lay outside the gene matches. The CDR3 coding sequence is TGTGCCAGCAGCCAAGATCTGGCGGGAGGCTCCTACAATGAGCAGTTCTTC. It encodes CASSQDLAGGSYNEQFF.

The V and J genes are TRBV5-8 and TRBJ2-3; TRBD2 aligns across 11 bases. The CDR3 totals 16 residues. CDR1 is SGHTS, CDR2 YDEGEE, per germline. V lost 4 bases, J lost 2 bases, and 6 bases stayed unmatched. The chain's CDR3 is CASSTGTSGITDTQYF. CDR3 coding DNA: TGTGCCAGCAGCACCGGGACTAGCGGAATCACAGATACGCAGTATTTT.